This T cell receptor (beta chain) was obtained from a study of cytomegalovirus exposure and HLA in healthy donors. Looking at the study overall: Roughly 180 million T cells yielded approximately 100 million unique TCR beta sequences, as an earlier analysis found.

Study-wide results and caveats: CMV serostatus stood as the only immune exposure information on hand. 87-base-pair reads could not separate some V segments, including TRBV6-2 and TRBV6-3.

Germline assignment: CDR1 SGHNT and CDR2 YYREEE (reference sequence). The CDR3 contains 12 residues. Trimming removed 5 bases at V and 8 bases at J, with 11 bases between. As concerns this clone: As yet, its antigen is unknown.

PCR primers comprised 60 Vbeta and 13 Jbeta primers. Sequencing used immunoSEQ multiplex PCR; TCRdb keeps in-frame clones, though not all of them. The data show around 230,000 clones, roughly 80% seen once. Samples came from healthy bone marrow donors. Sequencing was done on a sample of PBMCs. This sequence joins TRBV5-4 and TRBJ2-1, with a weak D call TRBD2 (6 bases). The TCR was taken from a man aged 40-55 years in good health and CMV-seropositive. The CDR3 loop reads CASSTSGHEQFF. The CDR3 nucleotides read TGTGCCAGCAGTACGAGCGGGCATGAGCAGTTCTTC.